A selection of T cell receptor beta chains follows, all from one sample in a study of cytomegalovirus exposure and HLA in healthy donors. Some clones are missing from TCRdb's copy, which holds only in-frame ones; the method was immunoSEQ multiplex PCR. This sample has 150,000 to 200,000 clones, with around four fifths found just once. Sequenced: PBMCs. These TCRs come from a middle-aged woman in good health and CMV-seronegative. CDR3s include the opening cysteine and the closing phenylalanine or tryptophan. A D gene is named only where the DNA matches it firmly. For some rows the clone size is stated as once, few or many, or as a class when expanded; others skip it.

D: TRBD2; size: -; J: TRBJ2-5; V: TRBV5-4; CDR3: CASSTTLAGQETQYF; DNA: TGTGCCAGCAGTACCACACTAGCGGGGCAAGAGACCCAGTACTTC
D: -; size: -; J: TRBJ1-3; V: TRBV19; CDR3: CASSTTYLPTEGNTIYF; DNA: TGTGCCAGTAGTACAACCTACCTCCCGACTGAAGGAAACACCATATATTTT
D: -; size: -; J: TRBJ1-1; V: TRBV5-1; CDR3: CASSLDGGRDTEAFF; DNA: TGCGCCAGCAGCTTGGACGGGGGACGGGACACTGAAGCTTTCTTT
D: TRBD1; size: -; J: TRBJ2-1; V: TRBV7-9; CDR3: CASSLVRQGPNEQFF; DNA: TGTGCCAGCAGCTTAGTGAGACAGGGTCCCAATGAGCAGTTCTTC
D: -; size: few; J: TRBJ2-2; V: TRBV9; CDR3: CASSVGSVPIAGELFF; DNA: TGTGCCAGCAGCGTAGGGTCGGTTCCGATCGCCGGGGAGCTGTTTTTT
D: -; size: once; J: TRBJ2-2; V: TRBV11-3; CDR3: CASSLGGQAGELFF; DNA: TGTGCCAGCAGCTTAGGGGGGCAGGCCGGGGAGCTGTTTTTT
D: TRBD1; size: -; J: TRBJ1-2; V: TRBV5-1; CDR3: CASKQGTGSNYGYTF; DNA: TGCGCCAGTAAACAAGGGACAGGGTCTAACTATGGCTACACCTTC
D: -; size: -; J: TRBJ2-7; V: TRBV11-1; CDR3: CASSSRQVSLTEQYF; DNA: TGTGCCAGCAGCTCCCGACAGGTTTCCCTCACCGAGCAGTACTTC
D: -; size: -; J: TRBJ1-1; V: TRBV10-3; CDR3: CAISESRGSMNTEAFF; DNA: TGTGCCATCAGTGAGTCGAGAGGCAGTATGAACACTGAAGCTTTCTTT
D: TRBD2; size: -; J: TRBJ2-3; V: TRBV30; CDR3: CAWRKGLAGGRTDTQYF; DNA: TGTGCCTGGAGAAAGGGACTAGCGGGGGGGAGGACAGATACGCAGTATTTT
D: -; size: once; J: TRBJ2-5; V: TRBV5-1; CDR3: CASSIDVQETQYF; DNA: TGCGCCAGCAGCATAGATGTACAAGAGACCCAGTACTTC
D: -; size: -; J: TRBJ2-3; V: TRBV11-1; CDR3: CASSLVADTQYF; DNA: TGTGCCAGCAGCTTAGTAGCAGATACGCAGTATTTT
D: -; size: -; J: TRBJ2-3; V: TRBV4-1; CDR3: CASSLGTVQIGTDTQYF; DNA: TGCGCCAGCAGCCTCGGGACTGTTCAGATAGGCACAGATACGCAGTATTTT
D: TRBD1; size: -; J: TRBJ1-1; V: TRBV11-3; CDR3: CASSLGMTGITEAFF; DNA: TGTGCCAGCAGCTTAGGAATGACAGGGATCACTGAAGCTTTCTTT
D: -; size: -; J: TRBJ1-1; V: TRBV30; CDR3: CAGTRGRGNMNTEAFF; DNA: TGTGCCGGAACGCGGGGACGCGGGAATATGAACACTGAAGCTTTCTTT
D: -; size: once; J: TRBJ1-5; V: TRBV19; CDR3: CASSPEGRVNQPQHF; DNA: TGTGCCAGTAGCCCCGAAGGGAGGGTCAATCAGCCCCAGCATTTT
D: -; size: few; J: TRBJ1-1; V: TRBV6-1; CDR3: CASSPPAPGNTEAFF; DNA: TGTGCCAGCAGTCCCCCGGCCCCGGGGAACACTGAAGCTTTCTTT
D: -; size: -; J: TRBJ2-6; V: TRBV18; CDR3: CASSPTGSGANVLTF; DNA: TGTGCCAGCTCACCAACCGGCTCTGGGGCCAACGTCCTGACTTTC
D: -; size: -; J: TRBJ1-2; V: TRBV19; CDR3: CASSSYFYGYTF; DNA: TGTGCCAGTAGCTCCTATTTTTATGGCTACACCTTC
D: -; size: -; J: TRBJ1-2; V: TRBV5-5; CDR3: CASSLDRDLAYGYTF; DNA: TGTGCCAGCAGCTTGGACAGGGACCTCGCCTATGGCTACACCTTC
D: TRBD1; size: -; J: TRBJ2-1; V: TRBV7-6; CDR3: CASSPGGRSYNEQFF; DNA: TGTGCCAGCAGCCCAGGGGGCAGGAGCTACAATGAGCAGTTCTTC
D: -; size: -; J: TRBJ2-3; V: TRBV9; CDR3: CASSIRTDTDTQYF; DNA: TGTGCCAGCAGCATTCGGACAGACACAGATACGCAGTATTTT
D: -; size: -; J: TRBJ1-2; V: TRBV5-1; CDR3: CASSLEGSLPYGYTF; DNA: TGCGCCAGCAGCTTGGAGGGGTCTTTACCTTATGGCTACACCTTC
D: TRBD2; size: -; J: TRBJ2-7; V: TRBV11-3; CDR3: CASSLGLVYEQYF; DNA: TGTGCCAGCAGCTTGGGACTAGTCTACGAGCAGTACTTC
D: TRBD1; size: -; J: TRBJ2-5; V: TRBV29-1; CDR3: CSALSLQGAGETQYF; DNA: TGCAGCGCCCTGAGTTTGCAGGGGGCCGGAGAGACCCAGTACTTC
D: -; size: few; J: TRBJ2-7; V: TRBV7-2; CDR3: CASSLARGGSYEQYF; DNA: TGTGCCAGCAGCTTAGCGCGGGGCGGATCCTACGAGCAGTACTTC
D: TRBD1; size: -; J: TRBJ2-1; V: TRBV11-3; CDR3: CASSPGTGNNEQFF; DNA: TGTGCCAGCAGCCCCGGGACAGGAAACAATGAGCAGTTCTTC
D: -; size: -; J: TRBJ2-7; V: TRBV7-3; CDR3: CASSPRAGPSYEQYF; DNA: TGTGCCAGCAGCCCGAGAGCGGGTCCCTCCTACGAGCAGTACTTC
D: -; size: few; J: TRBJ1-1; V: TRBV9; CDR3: CASSVVDRPKSNTEAFF; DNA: TGTGCCAGCAGCGTAGTCGACAGGCCCAAATCAAACACTGAAGCTTTCTTT
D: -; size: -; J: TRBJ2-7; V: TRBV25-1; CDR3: CASEGRPYEQYF; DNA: TGTGCCAGTGAGGGGAGGCCCTACGAGCAGTACTTC
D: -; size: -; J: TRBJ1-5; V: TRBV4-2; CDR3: CASSQVGGGNQPQHF; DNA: TGTGCCAGCAGCCAAGTAGGGGGGGGCAATCAGCCCCAGCATTTT
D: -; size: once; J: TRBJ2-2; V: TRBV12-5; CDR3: CASGLLPGELFF; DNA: TGTGCTAGTGGTTTACTTCCCGGGGAGCTGTTTTTT
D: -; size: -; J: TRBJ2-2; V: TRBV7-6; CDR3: CASSRRDTGELFF; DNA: TGTGCCAGCAGCCGCAGGGACACCGGGGAGCTGTTTTTT
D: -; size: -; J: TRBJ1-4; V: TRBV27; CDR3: CASSLKPLTNEKLFF; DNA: TGTGCCAGCAGTTTAAAGCCCTTAACTAATGAAAAACTGTTTTTT
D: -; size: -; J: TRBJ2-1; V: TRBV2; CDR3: CASSLQVKQFF; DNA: TGTGCCAGCAGTCTACAGGTTAAGCAGTTCTTC
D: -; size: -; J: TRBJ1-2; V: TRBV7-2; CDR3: CASSLGRQTYGYTF; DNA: TGTGCCAGCAGCTTAGGTAGACAGACCTATGGCTACACCTTC
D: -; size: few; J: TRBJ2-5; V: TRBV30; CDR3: CAWSGERWETQYF; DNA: TGTGCCTGGAGTGGTGAGCGATGGGAGACCCAGTACTTC
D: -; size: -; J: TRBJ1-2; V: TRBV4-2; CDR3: CASSPTVLTNYGYTF; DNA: TGTGCCAGCAGCCCCACAGTCCTGACTAACTATGGCTACACCTTC